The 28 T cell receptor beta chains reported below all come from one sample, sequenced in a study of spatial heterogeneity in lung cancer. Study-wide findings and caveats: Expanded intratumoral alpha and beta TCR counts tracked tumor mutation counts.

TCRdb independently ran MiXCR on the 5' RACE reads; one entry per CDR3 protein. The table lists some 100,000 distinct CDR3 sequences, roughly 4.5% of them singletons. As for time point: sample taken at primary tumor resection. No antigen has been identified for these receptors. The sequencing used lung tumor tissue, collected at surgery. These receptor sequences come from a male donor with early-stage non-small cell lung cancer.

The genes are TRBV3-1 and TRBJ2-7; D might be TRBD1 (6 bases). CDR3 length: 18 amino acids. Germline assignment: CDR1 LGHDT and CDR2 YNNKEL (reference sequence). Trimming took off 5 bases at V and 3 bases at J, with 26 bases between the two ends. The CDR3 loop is CASSDRFKTGQSFYEQYF. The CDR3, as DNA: TGTGCCAGCAGCGACAGATTTAAGACGGGACAATCCTTCTACGAGCAGTACTTC.

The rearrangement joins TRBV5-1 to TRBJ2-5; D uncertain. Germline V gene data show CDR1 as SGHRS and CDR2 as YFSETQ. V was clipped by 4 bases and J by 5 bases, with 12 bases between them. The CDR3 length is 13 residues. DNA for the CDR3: TGCGCCAGCAGCCCCTCCAGTGCGGAGACCCAGTACTTC. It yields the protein CASSPSSAETQYF.

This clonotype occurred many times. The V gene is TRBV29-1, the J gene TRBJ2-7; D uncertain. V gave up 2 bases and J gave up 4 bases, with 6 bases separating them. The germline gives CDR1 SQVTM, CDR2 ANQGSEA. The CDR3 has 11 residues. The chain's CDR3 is CSVEFQYEQYF. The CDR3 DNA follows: TGCAGCGTTGAATTTCAGTACGAGCAGTACTTC.

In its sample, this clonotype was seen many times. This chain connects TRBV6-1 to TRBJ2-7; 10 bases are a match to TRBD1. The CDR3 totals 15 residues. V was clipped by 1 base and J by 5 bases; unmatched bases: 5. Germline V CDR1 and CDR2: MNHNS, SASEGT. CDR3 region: CASSEERGQGDEQYF. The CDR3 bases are TGTGCCAGCAGTGAAGAACGCGGACAGGGGGACGAGCAGTACTTC.

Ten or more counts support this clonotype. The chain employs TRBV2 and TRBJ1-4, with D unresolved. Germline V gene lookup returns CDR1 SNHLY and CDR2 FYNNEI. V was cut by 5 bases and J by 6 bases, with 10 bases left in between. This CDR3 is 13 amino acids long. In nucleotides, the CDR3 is TGTGCCAGCAGTCCCCGAAGGGATGAAAAACTGTTTTTT. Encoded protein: CASSPRRDEKLFF.

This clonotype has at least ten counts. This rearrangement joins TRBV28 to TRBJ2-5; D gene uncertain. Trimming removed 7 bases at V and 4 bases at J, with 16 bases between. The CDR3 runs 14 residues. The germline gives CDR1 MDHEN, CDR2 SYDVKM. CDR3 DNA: TGTGCCAGCAACCCCTCAGGTCCTTCAGAGACCCAGTACTTC. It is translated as CASNPSGPSETQYF.

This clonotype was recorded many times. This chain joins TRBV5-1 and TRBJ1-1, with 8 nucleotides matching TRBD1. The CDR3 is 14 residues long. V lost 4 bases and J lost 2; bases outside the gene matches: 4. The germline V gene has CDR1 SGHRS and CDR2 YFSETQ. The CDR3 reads CASSTGQGNTEAFF. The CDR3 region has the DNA TGCGCCAGCAGCACCGGACAGGGAAACACTGAAGCTTTCTTT.

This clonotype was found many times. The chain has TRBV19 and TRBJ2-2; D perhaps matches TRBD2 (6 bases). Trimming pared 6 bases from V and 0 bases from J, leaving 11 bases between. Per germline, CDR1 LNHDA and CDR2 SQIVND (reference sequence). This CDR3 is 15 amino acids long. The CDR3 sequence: CASRTGGPNTGELFF. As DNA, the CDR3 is TGTGCCAGTAGAACCGGGGGACCGAACACCGGGGAGCTGTTTTTT.

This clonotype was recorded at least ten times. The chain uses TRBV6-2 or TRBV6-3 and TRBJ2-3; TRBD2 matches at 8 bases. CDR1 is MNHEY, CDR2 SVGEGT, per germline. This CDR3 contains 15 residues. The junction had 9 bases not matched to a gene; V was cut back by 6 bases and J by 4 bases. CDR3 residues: CASRSTGGPSDTQYF. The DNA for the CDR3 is TGTGCCAGCAGATCGACGGGAGGGCCTTCAGATACGCAGTATTTT.

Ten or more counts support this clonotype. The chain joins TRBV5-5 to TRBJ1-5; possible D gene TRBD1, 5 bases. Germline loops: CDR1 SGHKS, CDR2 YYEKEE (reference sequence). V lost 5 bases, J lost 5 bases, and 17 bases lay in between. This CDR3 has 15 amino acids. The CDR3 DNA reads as TGTGCCAGCAGTTATGGGGTAGGGACCTATCAGCCCCAGCATTTT. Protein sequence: CASSYGVGTYQPQHF.

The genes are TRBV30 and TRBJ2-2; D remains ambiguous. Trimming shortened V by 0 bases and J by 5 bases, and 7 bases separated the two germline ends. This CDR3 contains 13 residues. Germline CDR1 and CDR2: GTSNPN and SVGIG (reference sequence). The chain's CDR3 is CAWSVSGTGELFF. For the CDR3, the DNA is TGTGCCTGGAGTGTCTCAGGAACCGGGGAGCTGTTTTTT.

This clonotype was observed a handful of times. This chain's CDR3 is CASSLGTPRSEQYF. CDR3 DNA sequence: TGTGCCAGCAGCCTGGGGACCCCTCGGTCCGAGCAGTACTTC. V gene TRBV28 combines with J gene TRBJ2-7; the D gene could be TRBD1 or TRBD2 (5 bases each). There are 14 residues in the CDR3. Germline values: CDR1 MDHEN, CDR2 SYDVKM. Trimming removed 6 bases from V and 6 bases from J, with 18 bases in between. Filled out from reference TRBV28 and TRBJ2-7, the complete variable domain reads DVKVTQSSRYLVKRTGEKVFLECVQDMDHENMFWYRQDPGLGLRLIYFSYDVKMKEKGDIPEGYSVSREKKERFSLILESASTNQTSMYLCASSLGTPRSEQYFGPGTRLTVT.

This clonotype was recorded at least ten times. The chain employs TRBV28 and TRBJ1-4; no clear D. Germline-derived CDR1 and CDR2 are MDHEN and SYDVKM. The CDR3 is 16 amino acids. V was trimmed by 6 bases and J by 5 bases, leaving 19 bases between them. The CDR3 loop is CASSQSSAGGNEKLFF. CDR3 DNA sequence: TGTGCCAGCAGCCAAAGTAGCGCGGGCGGGAATGAAAAACTGTTTTTT. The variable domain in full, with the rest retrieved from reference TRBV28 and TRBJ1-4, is DVKVTQSSRYLVKRTGEKVFLECVQDMDHENMFWYRQDPGLGLRLIYFSYDVKMKEKGDIPEGYSVSREKKERFSLILESASTNQTSMYLCASSQSSAGGNEKLFFGSGTQLSVL.

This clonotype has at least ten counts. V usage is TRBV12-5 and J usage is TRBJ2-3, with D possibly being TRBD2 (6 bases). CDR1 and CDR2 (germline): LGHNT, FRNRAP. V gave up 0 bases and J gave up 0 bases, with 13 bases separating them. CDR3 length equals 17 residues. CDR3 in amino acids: CASGLVTEGLSTDTQYF. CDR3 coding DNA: TGTGCTAGTGGTTTGGTAACGGAGGGACTGAGCACAGATACGCAGTATTTT.

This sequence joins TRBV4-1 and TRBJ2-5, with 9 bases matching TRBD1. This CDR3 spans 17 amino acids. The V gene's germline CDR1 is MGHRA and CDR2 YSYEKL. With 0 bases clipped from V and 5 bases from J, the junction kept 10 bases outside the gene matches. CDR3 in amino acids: CASSQDKWTGVPETQYF. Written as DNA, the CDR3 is TGCGCCAGCAGCCAAGATAAATGGACAGGGGTCCCGGAGACCCAGTACTTC.

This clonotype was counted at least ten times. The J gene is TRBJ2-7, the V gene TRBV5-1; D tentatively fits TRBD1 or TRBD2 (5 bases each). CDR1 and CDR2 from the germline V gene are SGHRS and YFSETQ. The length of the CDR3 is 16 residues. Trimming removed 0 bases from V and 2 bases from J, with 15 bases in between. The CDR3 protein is CASSLDGAGPPYEQYF. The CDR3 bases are TGCGCCAGCAGCTTGGACGGGGCAGGACCTCCCTACGAGCAGTACTTC.

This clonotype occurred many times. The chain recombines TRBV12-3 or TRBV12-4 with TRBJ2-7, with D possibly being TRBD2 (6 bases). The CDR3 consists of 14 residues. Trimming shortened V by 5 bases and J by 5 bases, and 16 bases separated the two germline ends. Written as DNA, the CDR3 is TGTGCCAGCAGTGGCGGGGCCCCCCTAAACGAGCAGTACTTC. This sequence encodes CASSGGAPLNEQYF.

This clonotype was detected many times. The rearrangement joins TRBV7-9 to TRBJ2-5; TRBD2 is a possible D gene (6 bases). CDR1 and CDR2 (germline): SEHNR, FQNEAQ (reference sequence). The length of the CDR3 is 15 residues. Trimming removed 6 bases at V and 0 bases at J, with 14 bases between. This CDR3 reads CASRSPGGYQETQYF. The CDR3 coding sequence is TGTGCCAGCAGATCACCCGGGGGTTACCAAGAGACCCAGTACTTC.

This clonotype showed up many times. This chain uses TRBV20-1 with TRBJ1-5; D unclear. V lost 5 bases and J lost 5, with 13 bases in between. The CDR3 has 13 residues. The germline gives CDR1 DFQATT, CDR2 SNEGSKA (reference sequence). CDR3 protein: CSAPPHPDQPQHF. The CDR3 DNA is TGCAGTGCTCCGCCCCACCCCGATCAGCCCCAGCATTTT.

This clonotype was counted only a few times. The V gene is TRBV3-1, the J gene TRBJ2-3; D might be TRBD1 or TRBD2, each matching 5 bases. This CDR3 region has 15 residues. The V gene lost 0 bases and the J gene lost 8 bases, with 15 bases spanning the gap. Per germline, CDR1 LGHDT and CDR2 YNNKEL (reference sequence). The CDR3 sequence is CASSQDASRGGTQYF. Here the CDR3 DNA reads TGTGCCAGCAGCCAAGACGCTAGCCGGGGCGGTACGCAGTATTTT.

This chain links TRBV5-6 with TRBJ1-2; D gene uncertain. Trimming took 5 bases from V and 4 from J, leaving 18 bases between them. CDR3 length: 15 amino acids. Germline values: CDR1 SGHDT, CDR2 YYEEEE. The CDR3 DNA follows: TGTGCCAGCAGACAAATCGGGGAAGGTGGCTATGGCTACACCTTC. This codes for CASRQIGEGGYGYTF.

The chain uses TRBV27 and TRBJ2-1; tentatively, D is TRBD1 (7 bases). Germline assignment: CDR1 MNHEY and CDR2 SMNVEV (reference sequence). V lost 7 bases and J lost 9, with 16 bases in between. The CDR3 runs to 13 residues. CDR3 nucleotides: TGTGCCAGCACTACAAGCAGGGGGGCTGAGCAGTTCTTC. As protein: CASTTSRGAEQFF.

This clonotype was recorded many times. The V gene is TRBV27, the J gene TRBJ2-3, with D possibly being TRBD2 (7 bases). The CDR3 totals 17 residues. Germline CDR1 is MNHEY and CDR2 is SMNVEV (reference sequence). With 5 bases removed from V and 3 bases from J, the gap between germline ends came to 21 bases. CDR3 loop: CASSPVFGGGGTDTQYF. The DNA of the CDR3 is TGTGCCAGCAGTCCAGTTTTCGGGGGAGGGGGGACAGATACGCAGTATTTT.

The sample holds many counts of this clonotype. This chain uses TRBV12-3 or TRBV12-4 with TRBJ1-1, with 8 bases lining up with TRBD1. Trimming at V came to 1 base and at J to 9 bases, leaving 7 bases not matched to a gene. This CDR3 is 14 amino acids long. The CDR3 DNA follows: TGTGCCAGCAGTTTAGGACAGGGGAGGCCTAAAGCTTTCTTT. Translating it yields CASSLGQGRPKAFF.

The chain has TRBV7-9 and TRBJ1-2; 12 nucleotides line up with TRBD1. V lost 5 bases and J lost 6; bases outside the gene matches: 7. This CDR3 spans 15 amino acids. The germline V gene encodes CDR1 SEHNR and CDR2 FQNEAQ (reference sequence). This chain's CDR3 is CASSPGTGGANGYTF. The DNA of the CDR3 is TGTGCCAGCAGCCCAGGGACAGGGGGCGCGAATGGCTACACCTTC.

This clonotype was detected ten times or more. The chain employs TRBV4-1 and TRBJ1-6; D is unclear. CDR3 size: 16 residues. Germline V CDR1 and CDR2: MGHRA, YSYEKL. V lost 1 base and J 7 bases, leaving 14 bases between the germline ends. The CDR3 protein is CASSQARGTRNSPLHF. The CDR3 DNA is TGCGCCAGCAGCCAAGCTCGCGGTACTCGGAATTCACCCCTCCACTTT.

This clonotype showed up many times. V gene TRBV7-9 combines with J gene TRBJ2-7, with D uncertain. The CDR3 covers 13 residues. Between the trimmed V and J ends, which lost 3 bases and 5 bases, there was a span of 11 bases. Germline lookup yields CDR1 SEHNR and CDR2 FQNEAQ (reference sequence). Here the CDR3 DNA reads TGTGCCAGCAGCTTCTTGCTGGACCACGAGCAGTACTTC. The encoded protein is CASSFLLDHEQYF. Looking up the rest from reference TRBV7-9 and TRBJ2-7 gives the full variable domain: DTGVSQNPRHKITKRGQNVTFRCDPISEHNRLYWYRQTLGQGPEFLTYFQNEAQLEKSRLLSDRFSAERPKGSFSTLEIQRTEQGDSAMYLCASSFLLDHEQYFGPGTRLTVT.

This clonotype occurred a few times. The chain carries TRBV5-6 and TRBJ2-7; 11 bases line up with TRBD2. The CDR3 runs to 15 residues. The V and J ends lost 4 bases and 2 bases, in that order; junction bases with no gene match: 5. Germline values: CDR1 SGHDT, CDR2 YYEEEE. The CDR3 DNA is TGTGCCAGCAGCCCGGGACTAGCGGAGACCTACGAGCAGTACTTC. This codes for CASSPGLAETYEQYF. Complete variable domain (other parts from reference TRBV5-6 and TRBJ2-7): DAGVTQSPTHLIKTRGQQVTLRCSPKSGHDTVSWYQQALGQGPQFIFQYYEEEERQRGNFPDRFSGHQFPNYSSELNVNALLLGDSALYLCASSPGLAETYEQYFGPGTRLTVT.